This note documents a single T cell receptor beta chain sequence. The antigen remains undetermined. The CDR3 is made up of 14 amino acids. V lost 5 bases and J 9 bases, leaving 17 bases between the germline ends. Looked up from germline, CDR1 is SGHTA and CDR2 is FQGTGA. This sample was included in a study of early T cells in non-severe SARS-CoV-2 infection. Background on the study: Sequenced bulk RNA came from whole blood that was unsorted, and chains were unpaired.

Researchers attached unique molecular identifiers to individual cDNA molecules. TCRdb called the 5' RACE reads again in MiXCR, with one record for every CDR3 protein. This repertoire shows about 60,000 distinct CDR3 sequences, about 12% found once; its top ten account for 4.8%. Study-wide points: The study's VDJdb matching favored anti-spike CD8 responses and missed private and CD4 specificities.

This chain uses TRBV7-3 with TRBJ2-1; D gene unclear. This sequence originates from an adult who was a healthcare worker with PCR-confirmed SARS-CoV-2 infection or an uninfected control (not recorded which). Input material: whole blood. CDR3 in amino acids: CASSRLGSPAEQFF. CDR3 coding DNA: TGTGCCAGCAGCCGGCTCGGTAGCCCGGCTGAGCAGTTCTTC.